This TCR beta chain is from a study of T cells expressing NK-cell markers (TCRdb year 2020). A note on the overall study: TCR beta-chain repertoires were profiled in sorted CD3+CD56+NKG2C+, CD3+CD56+NKG2C- and CD3+CD56-NKG2C+ T-cell subsets from about 8 donors. The study sequenced eight donors, all healthy volunteers chosen at random: three men and five women. Of the eight sequenced donors, seven were found to be HCMV-seropositive and one was found to be HCMV-seronegative. The libraries were sequenced on Illumina HiSeq 2000/2500, MiSeq or NextSeq, producing 2 x 150 bp reads. The full study reports these points: In several donors, the dominant CD3+CD56+NKG2C+ clonotypes were found to rank among the top 10 CD8+ clonotypes and to make up about 1.0-8% of CD8+ T cells. Whether the expanded NKG2C-expressing T cell clones were specific for HCMV antigens remained unclear. Those dominant clonotypes were again the most abundant among CD3+CD56-NKG2C+ cells in four donors, at roughly 25-60.1%.

A commercial ELISA kit detecting HCMV-specific IgG in serum was used to determine HCMV serostatus. Peripheral blood mononuclear cells were isolated from blood by Ficoll density gradient centrifugation. Sequencing was carried out with an Illumina HiSeq 2000. The TCR beta cDNA libraries were made using 5'RACE template switching, a step that added both a universal primer site and unique molecular identifiers. cDNA synthesis was primed from the TCR beta constant segment, followed by two successive PCR amplification steps. Regarding the original processing steps: MIGEC was used to demultiplex reads and group reads by UMI, and MiTCR was used to assemble and quantify clonotypes. To exclude erroneous sequences, any TCR cDNA sequence not supported by at least two reads was discarded. The tcR package was used for downstream repertoire analysis, with clonotypes matched between fractions based on CDR3 nucleotide sequence plus V segment. VDJmatch was used to annotate antigen specificity against VDJdb, with one amino acid substitution in CDR3 allowed. After TCRdb reprocessed the reads, each CDR3 protein sequence was kept as one row, without DNA. The V and J calls were not made by the authors but by TCRdb's processing. The sample table records some 390,000 distinct CDR3 sequences. The ten top clones hold about 10% of the sample.

Comment on this clonotype: Its antigen is not yet known.

The CDR3 runs 17 amino acids, cysteine and phenylalanine included. No nucleotide data were recorded. The germline V gene sets CDR1 to SGHRS and CDR2 to YFSETQ. The sample consisted of blood T cells: a sorted CD56 or NKG2C T cell subset, CD4+ or CD8+ T cells, or bulk PBMC T cells (not recorded which). The chain is encoded by TRBV5-1 joined to TRBJ2-1; no DNA is available, so the TRBD2 call from TCRdb remains unchecked. The TCR comes from a woman aged 50 to 60 in good health. Donor details come from another sample of the same person, matched by shared clones. The CDR3 has the sequence CASSLVTGLHSYNEQFF.